This note documents a single T cell receptor beta chain sequence. These data belong to a study of technical replicates of blood from four donors. The length of the CDR3 is 13 residues. Germline V CDR1 and CDR2: SGHAT, FQNNGV. Trimming pared 4 bases from V and 8 bases from J, leaving 14 bases between. Clones were sequenced by immunoSEQ multiplex PCR, and TCRdb holds only the in-frame ones, with some missing. The data show about 70,000 clones, approximately 83% seen once. The specimen sequenced was PBMCs. The sequence was obtained from a human donor in good health. Some clones in this sample may be carry-over from other donors' samples. This chain joins TRBV11-2 and TRBJ1-2; possibly TRBD1 for D (6 bases). CDR3 nucleotides: TGTGCCAGCAGCTCAATTCAGGGGAGCGGCTACACCTTC. This encodes CASSSIQGSGYTF.